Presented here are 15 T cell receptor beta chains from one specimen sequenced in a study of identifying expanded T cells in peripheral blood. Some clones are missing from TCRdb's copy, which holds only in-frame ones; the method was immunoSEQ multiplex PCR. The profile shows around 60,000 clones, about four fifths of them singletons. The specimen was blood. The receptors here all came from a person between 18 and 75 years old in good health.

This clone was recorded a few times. CDR3 region: CASRLGLQASYEQYV. Written as DNA, the CDR3 is TGCGCCAGCAGACTTGGGTTACAGGCGTCCTACGAGCAGTACGTC. The rearrangement joins TRBV5-1 to TRBJ2-7; perhaps TRBD1 as D (5 bases). CDR3 size: 15 residues. Trimming took 5 bases from V and 1 from J, leaving 16 bases between them. CDR1 is SGHRS, CDR2 YFSETQ, per germline.

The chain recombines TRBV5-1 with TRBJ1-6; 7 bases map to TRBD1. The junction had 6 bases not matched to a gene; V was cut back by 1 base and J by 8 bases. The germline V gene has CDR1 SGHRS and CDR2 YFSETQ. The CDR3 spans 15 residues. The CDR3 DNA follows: TGCGCCAGCAGCTTGAGGCAGGGGGGCTATTCACCCCTCCACTTT. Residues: CASSLRQGGYSPLHF.

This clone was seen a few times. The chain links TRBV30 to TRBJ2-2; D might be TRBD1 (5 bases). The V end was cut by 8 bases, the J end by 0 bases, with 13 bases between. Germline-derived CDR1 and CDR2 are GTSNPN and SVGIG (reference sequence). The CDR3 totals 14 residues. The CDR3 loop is CALTGITNTGELFF. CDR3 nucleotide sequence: TGTGCCCTAACAGGAATTACGAACACCGGGGAGCTGTTTTTT.

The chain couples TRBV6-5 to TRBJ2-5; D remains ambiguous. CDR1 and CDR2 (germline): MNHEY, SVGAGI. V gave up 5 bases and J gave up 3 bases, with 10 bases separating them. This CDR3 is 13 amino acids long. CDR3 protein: CASSRATEETQYF. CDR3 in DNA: TGTGCCAGCAGTAGGGCTACCGAAGAGACCCAGTACTTC.

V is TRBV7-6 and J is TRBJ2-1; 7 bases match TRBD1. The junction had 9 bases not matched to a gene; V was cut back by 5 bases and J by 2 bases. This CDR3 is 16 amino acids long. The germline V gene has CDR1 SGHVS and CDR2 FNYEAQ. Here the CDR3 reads CASSPFVGGPYNEQFF. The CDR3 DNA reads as TGTGCCAGCAGCCCATTCGTAGGGGGCCCCTACAATGAGCAGTTCTTC.

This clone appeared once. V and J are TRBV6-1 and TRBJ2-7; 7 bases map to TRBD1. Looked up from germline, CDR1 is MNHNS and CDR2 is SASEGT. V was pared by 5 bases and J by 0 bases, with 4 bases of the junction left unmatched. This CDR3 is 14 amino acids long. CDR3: CASSRQGPSYEQYF. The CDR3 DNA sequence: TGTGCCAGCAGTCGACAGGGACCCTCCTACGAGCAGTACTTC.

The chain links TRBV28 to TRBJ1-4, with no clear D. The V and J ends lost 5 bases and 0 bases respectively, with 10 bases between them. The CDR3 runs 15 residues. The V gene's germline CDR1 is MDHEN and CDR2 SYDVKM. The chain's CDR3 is CASSTPLTTNEKLFF. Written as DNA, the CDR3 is TGTGCCAGCAGTACGCCTCTAACAACTAATGAAAAACTGTTTTTT.

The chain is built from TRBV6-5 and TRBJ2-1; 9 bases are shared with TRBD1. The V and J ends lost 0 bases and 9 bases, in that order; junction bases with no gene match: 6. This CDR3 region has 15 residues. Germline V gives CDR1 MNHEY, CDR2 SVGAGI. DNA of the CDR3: TGTGCCAGCAGTTACTCGAACAGGGGGCGGGGTGAGCAGTTCTTC. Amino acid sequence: CASSYSNRGRGEQFF.

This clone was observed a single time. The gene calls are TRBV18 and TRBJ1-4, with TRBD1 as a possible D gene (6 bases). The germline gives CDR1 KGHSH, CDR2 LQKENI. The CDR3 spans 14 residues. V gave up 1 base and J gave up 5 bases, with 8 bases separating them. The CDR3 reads CASSPQGVNEKLFF. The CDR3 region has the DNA TGTGCCAGCTCACCACAGGGGGTAAATGAAAAACTGTTTTTT.

CDR3 amino acids: CASSLGVTSNYGYTF. The DNA of the CDR3 is TGTGCCAGCAGCTTGGGAGTGACCTCTAACTATGGCTACACCTTC. The gene calls are TRBV5-5 and TRBJ1-2; D unresolved. The CDR3 contains 15 residues. V shed 0 bases and J shed 0 bases, with 9 bases lying between them. Germline V gives CDR1 SGHKS, CDR2 YYEKEE (reference sequence). The whole variable domain, remainder taken from reference TRBV5-5 and TRBJ1-2, is DAGVTQSPTHLIKTRGQQVTLRCSPISGHKSVSWYQQVLGQGPQFIFQYYEKEERGRGNFPDRFSARQFPNYSSELNVNALLLGDSALYLCASSLGVTSNYGYTFGSGTRLTVV.

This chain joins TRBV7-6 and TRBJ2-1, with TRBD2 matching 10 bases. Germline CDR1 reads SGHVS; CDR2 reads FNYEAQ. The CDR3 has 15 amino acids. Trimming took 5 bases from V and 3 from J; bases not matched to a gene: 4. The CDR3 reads CASSQREGLYNEQFF. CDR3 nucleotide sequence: TGTGCCAGCAGCCAGCGGGAGGGCCTCTACAATGAGCAGTTCTTC.

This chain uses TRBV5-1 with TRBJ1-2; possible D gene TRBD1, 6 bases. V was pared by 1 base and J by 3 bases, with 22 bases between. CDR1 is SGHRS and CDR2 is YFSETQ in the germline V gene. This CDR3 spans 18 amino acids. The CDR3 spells CASSLSPTGRWSDYGYTF. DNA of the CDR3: TGCGCCAGCAGCTTGTCCCCCACAGGGAGATGGTCGGACTATGGCTACACCTTC.

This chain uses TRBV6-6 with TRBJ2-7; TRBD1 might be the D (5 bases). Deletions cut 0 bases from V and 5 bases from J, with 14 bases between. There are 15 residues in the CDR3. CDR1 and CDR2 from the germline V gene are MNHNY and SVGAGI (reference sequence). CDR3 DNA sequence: TGTGCCAGCAGTTACTCTCTCCAGGGTTCCCACGAGCAGTACGTC. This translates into CASSYSLQGSHEQYV.

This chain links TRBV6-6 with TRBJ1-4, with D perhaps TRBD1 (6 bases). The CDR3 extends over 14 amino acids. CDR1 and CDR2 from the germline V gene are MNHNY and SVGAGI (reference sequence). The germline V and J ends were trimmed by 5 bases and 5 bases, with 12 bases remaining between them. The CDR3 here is CASSLGGRNEKLFF. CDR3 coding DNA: TGTGCCAGCAGTCTTGGGGGCCGAAATGAAAAACTGTTTTTT.

The CDR3 reads CASSSTGQNTEAFF. CDR3 bases: TGTGCCAGCAGTTCAACGGGACAGAACACTGAAGCTTTCTTT. The chain uses TRBV25-1 and TRBJ1-1; TRBD1 is a possible D gene (6 bases). Germline values: CDR1 MGHDK, CDR2 SYGVNS. V was trimmed by 5 bases and J by 1 base, leaving 11 bases between them. This CDR3 contains 14 residues.